This is a list of T cell receptor beta chains from one sample in a study of T cell repertoires in aging, cancer and after chemotherapy. TCRdb recomputed calls from the multiplex PCR reads with MiXCR, one row per CDR3 protein. The sample lists 5,500 to 7,000 distinct CDR3 sequences; just under 30% were seen once. Sequenced: blood. The receptors stem from a human donor in good health. Each CDR3 is given without its conserved first and last residue.

V: TRBV6-1; J: TRBJ2-1; CDR3: AIATSGIYNEQF
V: TRBV11-1; J: TRBJ2-1; CDR3: ASSHADRRNNEQF
V: TRBV30; J: TRBJ1-2; CDR3: AGEHKALYGYT
V: TRBV7-2; J: TRBJ2-7; CDR3: ASSLDGGGVTYEQY
V: TRBV7-9; J: TRBJ1-6; CDR3: ASSLSGGNSPLH
V: TRBV4-3; J: TRBJ1-3; CDR3: ASSQSRTSSSGNTIY
V: TRBV14; J: TRBJ1-2; CDR3: ASSQQSYGYT
V: TRBV6-1; J: TRBJ2-3; CDR3: ASRHSGASTDTQY
V: TRBV19; J: TRBJ1-3; CDR3: ASSGQPGNTIY
V: TRBV28; J: TRBJ1-2; CDR3: ASSSGGRGTNYGYT
V: TRBV6-1; J: TRBJ2-2; CDR3: ASSNPGALTGELF